The T cell receptor beta chain described here comes from a study of technical replicates of blood from several donors. This CDR3 is 14 amino acids long. V lost 5 bases to trimming and J lost 10 bases; unmatched junction nucleotides: 9. The germline gives CDR1 SNHLY, CDR2 FYNNEI. This clone has only one observation. Produced via immunoSEQ multiplex PCR; TCRdb's table is partial and in-frame only. The sample contains tens of thousands of clones, 93% of which appear only once. This clonotype originated in a human donor in good health. Some clones in this sample may be carry-over from other donors' samples. The rearrangement uses TRBV2 and TRBJ2-3, with 10 bases matching TRBD2. The sample consisted of PBMCs. CDR3 nucleotide sequence: TGTGCCAGCAGTTTCTTTAGCGGGAGGCCCTCGCAGTATTTT. It translates to CASSFFSGRPSQYF.